The 8 T cell receptor beta chains reported below all come from one sample, sequenced in a study of radiotherapy plus CTLA-4 blockade in lung cancer. Sequencing was performed with immunoSEQ multiplex PCR; in TCRdb, only in-frame clones are kept and a portion is missing. The sample contains around 31,000 clones, around 80% of which appear only once. Specimen: peripheral blood, collected from a patient treated with radiotherapy plus ipilimumab. The receptors were gathered from a human donor with non-small cell lung cancer who had stable disease on radiotherapy plus ipilimumab.

Concerning this clone itself: At the DNA level, this CDR3 is encoded by other sequences in the same sample as well. The gene calls are TRBV5-1 and TRBJ1-6, with a possible D match to TRBD1 (5 bases). Trimming cost V 4 bases and J 4 bases, with 15 bases left between them. The CDR3 sequence is 16 residues long. Germline CDR1 SGHRS, CDR2 YFSETQ. CDR3 in amino acids: CASSPSAEGYNSPLHF. The CDR3 DNA reads as TGCGCCAGCAGCCCCTCGGCGGAGGGGTATAATTCACCCCTCCACTTT.

This clone is a singleton in its sample. Here the CDR3 DNA reads TGTGCCAGCAGTTATGGGGTTACCTACGAGCAGTACGTC. Translation: CASSYGVTYEQYV. The genes are TRBV6-5 and TRBJ2-7; D uncertain. V lost 3 bases to trimming and J lost 2 bases, with 8 bases between them. The CDR3 extends over 13 amino acids. CDR1 is MNHEY, CDR2 SVGAGI, per germline.

The V gene is TRBV6-6, the J gene TRBJ2-7; D is unclear. The germline V and J ends were trimmed by 5 bases and 4 bases, with 6 bases remaining between them. Germline CDR1 reads MNHNY; CDR2 reads SVGAGI (reference sequence). This CDR3 has 11 amino acids. The CDR3 DNA reads as TGTGCCAGCAGTAACCTGTACGAGCAGTACTTC. This translates into CASSNLYEQYF.

This chain joins TRBV7-2 and TRBJ1-2, with a possible D match to TRBD1 (5 bases). The germline gives CDR1 SGHTA, CDR2 FQGNSA. The V end was cut by 5 bases, the J end by 6 bases, with 16 bases between. The CDR3 runs 14 residues. The CDR3 reads CASSPDGGFHGYTF. The CDR3 DNA reads as TGTGCCAGCAGCCCTGACGGGGGATTTCATGGCTACACCTTC.

The chain recombines TRBV4-3 with TRBJ2-1, with D possibly TRBD2 on 5 matching bases. Germline CDR1 reads LGHNA; CDR2 reads YSLEER. The CDR3 spans 15 residues. The germline V and J ends were trimmed by 4 bases and 3 bases, with 13 bases remaining between them. CDR3 nucleotide sequence: TGCGCCAGCAGCCCGCGGTGGAGGCTCTACAATGAGCAGTTCTTC. Translated: CASSPRWRLYNEQFF.

The chain uses TRBV6-4 and TRBJ2-3; a possible D gene is TRBD2 (6 bases). The CDR3 runs 15 residues. Germline V gene data show CDR1 as MRHNA and CDR2 as SNTAGT. Trimming removed 0 bases at V and 0 bases at J, with 7 bases between. CDR3 sequence reads: CASSDSGGSTDTQYF. The CDR3 bases are TGTGCCAGCAGTGACTCGGGGGGAAGCACAGATACGCAGTATTTT.

The chain combines TRBV28 with TRBJ1-2, with 10 bases aligning to TRBD1. Germline V gives CDR1 MDHEN, CDR2 SYDVKM. Germline trimming cut 6 bases from V and 4 bases from J; bases unmatched to any gene: 8. The CDR3 runs to 15 residues. The CDR3 coding sequence is TGTGCCAGCAGACCGCAGACAGGGGGCGCCTATGGCTACACCTTC. It is translated as CASRPQTGGAYGYTF.

V is TRBV5-6 and J is TRBJ2-7; TRBD1 or TRBD2 may be the D gene (5 bases each). The CDR3 spans 13 residues. Between the trimmed V and J ends, which lost 4 bases and 5 bases, there was a span of 13 bases. The germline V gene has CDR1 SGHDT and CDR2 YYEEEE. The CDR3 DNA sequence: TGTGCCAGCAGCCTGGGGCGGGTGGACGAGCAGTACGTC. This codes for CASSLGRVDEQYV.